This TCR beta chain was documented in a study of identical twins. MiXCR, applied by TCRdb to the 5' RACE reads, yields one record per CDR3 protein. The data show approximately 490,000 distinct CDR3 sequences, with under 25% seen just once and approximately 0.5% held by the top ten. Germline CDR1 reads MNHEY; CDR2 reads SVGAGI. The CDR3 is made up of 16 amino acids. J gave up 3 bases and V 2 bases, and 9 bases lay outside the gene matches. Another study also made use of these data, one on yellow fever vaccine responses in identical twins.

Sequenced: CD4+ T cells sorted from blood. The sequence was obtained from a woman aged 18-30 years in good health. V usage is TRBV6-5 and J usage is TRBJ2-7, with 8 bases fitting TRBD1. CDR3 region: CASSYPPGQVNYEQYF. The CDR3 region has the DNA TGTGCCAGCAGTTACCCACCGGGACAGGTGAACTACGAGCAGTACTTC.